These 16 T cell receptor beta chains were sequenced from one sample in a study of PD-1 blockade in classical Hodgkin lymphoma. In every patient, relapse followed autologous stem cell transplantation, while exposure to brentuximab vedotin differed. Data came from immunoSEQ multiplex PCR; TCRdb stores just in-frame clones and leaves some out. The data show over 25,000 clones, roughly 70% seen once. Sequencing was performed on peripheral blood mononuclear cells (PBMCs), taken before the second cycle of nivolumab. Every receptor here comes from a human donor with classical Hodgkin lymphoma.

V gene TRBV9 combines with J gene TRBJ2-3; D is unresolved. V was cut by 0 bases and J by 8 bases, with 13 bases left in between. Per germline, CDR1 SGDLS and CDR2 YYNGEE. CDR3 length: 14 amino acids. Here the CDR3 reads CASSVDAPAATQYF. The CDR3 DNA reads as TGTGCCAGCAGCGTAGATGCCCCTGCTGCTACGCAGTATTTT.

V and J are TRBV6-6 and TRBJ1-5, with a weak D call TRBD1 (5 bases). Germline V gene lookup returns CDR1 MNHNY and CDR2 SVGAGI (reference sequence). This CDR3 comprises 13 residues. V lost 7 bases, J lost 1 base, and 8 bases lay in between. The CDR3 is CASMGGSNQPQHF. DNA for the CDR3: TGTGCCAGCATGGGGGGGAGCAATCAGCCCCAGCATTTT.

The chain couples TRBV14 to TRBJ1-1; a possible D gene is TRBD1 (5 bases). Germline V gives CDR1 SGHDN, CDR2 FVKESK. The CDR3 contains 13 residues. V gave up 8 bases and J gave up 0 bases, with 10 bases separating them. The CDR3 protein is CASGVTVNTEAFF. CDR3 DNA: TGTGCCAGCGGCGTGACAGTGAACACTGAAGCTTTCTTT.

The chain employs TRBV18 and TRBJ1-2, with 9 positions matching TRBD1. The CDR3 sequence is 14 residues long. The V gene's germline CDR1 is KGHSH and CDR2 LQKENI. V gave up 0 bases and J gave up 7 bases; unmatched junction bases: 3. Here the CDR3 DNA reads TGTGCCAGCTCACCACCGGGACAGGGATTTGGCTACACCTTC. This translates into CASSPPGQGFGYTF.

The chain recombines TRBV7-3 with TRBJ2-7; weak D call: TRBD1 (6 bases). V lost 4 bases, J lost 5 bases, and 9 bases lay in between. The V gene's germline CDR1 is SGHTA and CDR2 FQGTGA. CDR3 length equals 12 residues. The CDR3 DNA is TGTGCCAGCAGCTGGGGGCGCGACGAGCAGTACTTC. Its protein is CASSWGRDEQYF.

This clone was counted between two and nine times. V and J are TRBV5-1 and TRBJ1-1; TRBD1 is a possible D gene (5 bases). This CDR3 is 16 amino acids long. The V gene lost 0 bases and the J gene lost 5 bases, with 17 bases spanning the gap. CDR1 is SGHRS and CDR2 is YFSETQ in the germline V gene. The CDR3 sequence is CASSLAPGRAETEAFF. The CDR3 nucleotides are TGCGCCAGCAGCTTGGCCCCAGGGAGGGCCGAGACTGAAGCTTTCTTT.

The rearrangement links TRBV5-4 to TRBJ2-3; D not resolved. Trimming left V 0 bases short and J 0 bases short, with 8 bases between. The CDR3 loop spans 15 amino acids. Germline V gene lookup returns CDR1 SGHNT and CDR2 YYREEE (reference sequence). CDR3 in DNA: TGTGCCAGCAGCTTGGCTGGCGGAAGCACAGATACGCAGTATTTT. It specifies CASSLAGGSTDTQYF.

V is TRBV18 and J is TRBJ2-2; D possibly corresponds to TRBD1 (5 bases). Germline V gene lookup returns CDR1 KGHSH and CDR2 LQKENI. The CDR3 runs 15 residues. Trimming removed 1 base from V and 4 bases from J, with 10 bases in between. The CDR3 here is CASSPLDTPTGELFF. The CDR3 DNA sequence: TGTGCCAGCTCACCACTGGACACCCCCACCGGGGAGCTGTTTTTT.

This clone was observed a few times. The rearrangement uses TRBV6-5 and TRBJ1-2; the match to TRBD1 covers 7 bases. Germline assignment: CDR1 MNHEY and CDR2 SVGAGI. The V segment lost 5 bases and the J segment 7 bases; nucleotides outside the gene matches: 10. This CDR3 has 14 amino acids. The CDR3 reads CASSEGGGSFGYTF. In nucleotides, the CDR3 is TGTGCCAGCAGTGAAGGAGGGGGCAGTTTTGGCTACACCTTC.

The chain uses TRBV2 and TRBJ1-5, with a weak D call TRBD1 (5 bases). The CDR3 runs to 11 residues. Per germline, CDR1 SNHLY and CDR2 FYNNEI. V lost 7 bases and J 10 bases, leaving 11 bases between the germline ends. The CDR3 region has the DNA TGTGCCAGCACTTATCAGGGACCCCAGCATTTT. Encoded protein: CASTYQGPQHF.

The V and J genes are TRBV5-1 and TRBJ1-2, with TRBD1 as a possible D gene (5 bases). Per germline, CDR1 SGHRS and CDR2 YFSETQ. The CDR3 is made up of 14 amino acids. Trimming took off 0 bases at V and 10 bases at J, with 16 bases between the two ends. CDR3 DNA sequence: TGCGCCAGCAGCTTGGAGTATCAGGGCCTTGACTACACCTTC. Translation gives CASSLEYQGLDYTF.

Regarding this clone: This sample includes further DNA sequences coding for the same CDR3. V is TRBV5-1 and J is TRBJ1-1, with D unclear. The CDR3 loop spans 13 amino acids. Germline V lookup: CDR1 SGHRS, CDR2 YFSETQ. The V end lost 4 bases, the J end lost 1 base, and 8 bases lay between the germline ends. The CDR3 DNA reads as TGCGCCAGCAGCCTTCGCGGGAACACTGAAGCTTTCTTT. Encoded protein: CASSLRGNTEAFF.

The chain uses TRBV5-6 and TRBJ2-2, with D hard to call. CDR1 is SGHDT and CDR2 is YYEEEE in the germline V gene. The CDR3 extends over 15 amino acids. The V end was cut by 2 bases, the J end by 0 bases, with 8 bases between. In DNA, the CDR3 is TGTGCCAGCAGCTTTGGCGCCTCGAACACCGGGGAGCTGTTTTTT. It encodes CASSFGASNTGELFF.

This rearrangement joins TRBV18 to TRBJ1-4; D is undetermined. The CDR3 has 14 amino acids. The germline V gene has CDR1 KGHSH and CDR2 LQKENI. V lost 4 bases, J lost 4 bases, and 10 bases lay in between. The CDR3 DNA reads as TGTGCCAGCTCACTTTCGAGTCTTAATGAAAAACTGTTTTTT. Protein: CASSLSSLNEKLFF.

This clone is medium-sized within its sample. The chain recombines TRBV6-5 with TRBJ1-4, with a weak D call TRBD1 (6 bases). The CDR3 consists of 14 residues. Per germline, CDR1 MNHEY and CDR2 SVGAGI. The V end was cut by 6 bases, the J end by 7 bases, with 15 bases between. The CDR3 DNA reads as TGTGCCAGCAGCCGGACAGTGGGGGGTGAAAAACTGTTTTTT. It encodes CASSRTVGGEKLFF.

The J gene is TRBJ1-1, the V gene TRBV4-3; TRBD1 agrees at 11 bases. After removal of 1 base from V and 0 bases from J, the junction contained 1 base not matched to a gene. Germline V lookup: CDR1 LGHNA, CDR2 YSLEER. The CDR3 contains 16 residues. The CDR3 nucleotides are TGCGCCAGCAGCCAAGGGACAGGGGGCGTGAACACTGAAGCTTTCTTT. This encodes CASSQGTGGVNTEAFF.